What follows is one T cell receptor beta chain and its context. Assay: immunoSEQ multiplex PCR; the TCRdb copy retains only in-frame clones and omits some. The sample has about 67,000 clones; roughly 92% are singletons. Germline lookup yields CDR1 MGHRA and CDR2 YSYEKL. V lost 0 bases, J lost 4 bases, and 16 bases lay in between. CDR3 length: 17 residues. This specimen comes from a study of T cell changes during pregnancy in multiple sclerosis. The chain couples TRBV4-1 to TRBJ1-5; D possibly corresponds to TRBD1 (6 bases). The source material was peripheral blood, sampled in the first trimester of pregnancy. This receptor was obtained from a female donor in good health, enrolled as a control in a pregnancy study. This chain's CDR3 is CASSQEGGPSGNQPQHF. In DNA, the CDR3 is TGCGCCAGCAGCCAAGAGGGGGGGCCCTCGGGGAATCAGCCCCAGCATTTT.